A single sample gave rise to the 16 T cell receptor beta chains below, sequenced in a study of shared clonotypes between healthy human individuals. The repertoire was sequenced with immunoSEQ multiplex PCR; TCRdb's copy has only in-frame clones and lacks some. The table lists roughly 480,000 clones, less than 80% of them singletons. The source material was PBMCs. These receptor sequences come from a middle-aged woman in good health. Some clones in this sample may be carry-over from other donors' samples.

The chain uses TRBV7-2 and TRBJ2-1, with no clear D. The V end was cut by 0 bases, the J end by 4 bases, with 7 bases between. This CDR3 is built from 14 residues. In germline, CDR1 is SGHTA, CDR2 FQGNSA. In nucleotides, the CDR3 is TGTGCCAGCAGCTTAGCGGGAACTTACAATGAGCAGTTCTTC. It is translated as CASSLAGTYNEQFF.

The chain couples TRBV7-9 to TRBJ2-7; 8 nucleotides line up with TRBD1. CDR1 is SEHNR and CDR2 is FQNEAQ in the germline V gene (reference sequence). J gave up 1 base and V 6 bases, and 5 bases lay outside the gene matches. The CDR3 loop spans 14 amino acids. CDR3 region: CASSRDRTSYEQYF. Written as DNA, the CDR3 is TGTGCCAGCAGTCGGGACAGGACTTCCTACGAGCAGTACTTC.

The rearrangement joins TRBV18 to TRBJ1-1, with 11 bases identical to TRBD1. Germline values: CDR1 KGHSH, CDR2 LQKENI. The CDR3 consists of 18 residues. J lost 0 bases, V lost 2 bases, and 8 bases had no gene match. CDR3 bases: TGTGCCAGCTCACCATGGGACAGGGGGTCCCTCTTGAACACTGAAGCTTTCTTT. This sequence encodes CASSPWDRGSLLNTEAFF.

This chain joins TRBV7-2 and TRBJ1-2; TRBD1 matches 7 bases. The germline V gene encodes CDR1 SGHTA and CDR2 FQGNSA. The CDR3 loop spans 14 amino acids. Trimming at V came to 5 bases and at J to 3 bases, leaving 6 bases not matched to a gene. DNA for the CDR3: TGTGCCAGCAGCAGGGGACAGCCGTACTATGGCTACACCTTC. Translation: CASSRGQPYYGYTF.

The V and J genes are TRBV19 and TRBJ1-1, with TRBD1 identical over 7 bases. Germline V gene lookup returns CDR1 LNHDA and CDR2 SQIVND (reference sequence). V lost 6 bases, J lost 5 bases, and 12 bases stayed unmatched. The CDR3 runs to 15 residues. The CDR3 region is CASRHLQGTWTEAFF. In DNA form, the CDR3 reads TGTGCCAGTAGGCATCTACAGGGGACTTGGACTGAAGCTTTCTTT.

The rearrangement links TRBV6-1 to TRBJ2-1, with 13 bases that match TRBD2. Germline V lookup: CDR1 MNHNS, CDR2 SASEGT. V gave up 2 bases and J gave up 0 bases; unmatched junction bases: 10. The CDR3 totals 20 residues. CDR3 nucleotide sequence: TGTGCCAGCAGTGAATGGGGGACTAGCGGGATGATGAGCTCCTACAATGAGCAGTTCTTC. Protein sequence: CASSEWGTSGMMSSYNEQFF.

The chain couples TRBV29-1 to TRBJ1-3, with D possibly matching TRBD1 (5 bases). This CDR3 has 11 amino acids. Germline loops: CDR1 SQVTM, CDR2 ANQGSEA. Deletions cut 4 bases from V and 8 bases from J, with 9 bases between. The CDR3 loop is CSVVQGDTIYF. The CDR3 DNA reads TGCAGCGTTGTCCAGGGAGACACCATATATTTT.

V is TRBV27 and J is TRBJ1-6; 9 bases are a match to TRBD1. CDR1 is MNHEY and CDR2 is SMNVEV in the germline V gene (reference sequence). Losses at the gene ends were 7 bases for V and 6 bases for J; bases not matched to a gene: 7. The CDR3 spans 15 residues. CDR3 residues: CASKPRDRANSPLHF. CDR3 DNA sequence: TGTGCCAGCAAGCCCCGGGACAGGGCTAATTCACCCCTCCACTTT.

The rearrangement uses TRBV7-2 and TRBJ2-3; perhaps D is TRBD1 or TRBD2 (5 bases each). The V gene lost 2 bases and the J gene lost 3 bases, with 15 bases spanning the gap. Germline CDR1 SGHTA, CDR2 FQGNSA. CDR3 length: 16 residues. CDR3 residues: CASSLKRGAGTDTQYF. CDR3 nucleotides: TGTGCCAGCAGCTTAAAAAGAGGGGCAGGTACAGATACGCAGTATTTT.

This CDR3 reads CASSADTFSNQPQHF. The CDR3 coding sequence is TGTGCCAGCAGTGCCGACACATTTAGCAATCAGCCCCAGCATTTT. V usage is TRBV27 and J usage is TRBJ1-5; D remains unclear. V was shortened by 5 bases and J by 0 bases, with 11 bases between the two germline ends. The germline CDR1 and CDR2 sequences are MNHEY and SMNVEV (reference sequence). The CDR3 runs 15 residues.

Concerning this clone: Its ends do not fully match the called genes, so a read error is possible. V usage is TRBV7-7 and J usage is TRBJ2-1, with D possibly called TRBD1 or TRBD2 (5 bases each). Per germline, CDR1 SSHAT and CDR2 FNYEAQ (reference sequence). The CDR3 extends over 13 amino acids. CDR3 in DNA: TGTGCTAGCAGCTCCGGGACGTACAATGAGCAGTTCTTC. Its translation is CASSSGTYNEQFF. Together with reference TRBV7-7 and TRBJ2-1, the CDR3 gives the full variable domain: GAGVSQSPRYKVTKRGQDVTLRCDPISSHATLYWYQQALGQGPEFLTYFNYEAQPDKSGLPSDRFSAERPEGSISTLTIQRTEQRDSAMYRCASSSGTYNEQFFGPGTRLTVL.

V usage is TRBV7-9 and J usage is TRBJ2-7, with 10 bases matching TRBD1. This CDR3 has 14 amino acids. From germline, CDR1 is SEHNR and CDR2 FQNEAQ (reference sequence). V gave up 1 base and J gave up 7 bases; unmatched junction bases: 4. This chain's CDR3 is CASSLGQGAGEQYF. The CDR3 bases are TGTGCCAGCAGCTTAGGACAGGGGGCGGGGGAGCAGTACTTC.

CDR3 residues: CASSLAAAGLSYEQYF. The CDR3 DNA follows: TGTGCCAGCAGCTTGGCGGCAGCGGGCCTCTCCTACGAGCAGTACTTC. The V and J genes are TRBV5-4 and TRBJ2-7; weak D call: TRBD2 (6 bases). V lost 0 bases and J lost 0, with 13 bases in between. CDR1 is SGHNT, CDR2 YYREEE, per germline (reference sequence). This CDR3 has 16 residues.

This chain uses TRBV21-1 with TRBJ2-5; TRBD2 is the table's D call, not checked against the DNA. TRBV21-1 is a known pseudogene. This CDR3 has 11 amino acids. This CDR3 is CASSPQEAQYF. The CDR3 nucleotides read TGTGCCAGCAGCCCTCAAGAGGCCCAGTACTTC.

The chain employs TRBV15 and TRBJ2-7, with TRBD2 matching over 7 bases. The CDR3 is 19 residues long. With V trimmed by 4 bases and J by 2 bases, 20 bases remained unmatched. CDR1 and CDR2 (germline): LNHNV, YYDKDF (reference sequence). The CDR3 DNA reads TGTGCCACCAGCAAGGGACGGCCAACGAGGCTAGCGGACCCCTACGAGCAGTACTTC. This encodes CATSKGRPTRLADPYEQYF.

A word on this clone: Other DNA sequences in the sample encode the same CDR3. The chain employs TRBV5-1 and TRBJ2-5; TRBD2 aligns across 12 bases. Per germline, CDR1 SGHRS and CDR2 YFSETQ. This CDR3 comprises 16 residues. The trim removed 0 bases at V and 3 bases at J, leaving 3 bases unmatched. The CDR3 loop reads CASSLELAGGEETQYF. The CDR3 DNA follows: TGCGCCAGCAGCTTGGAGCTAGCGGGAGGGGAAGAGACCCAGTACTTC.